Shown below are 16 T cell receptor beta chains from a single sample sequenced in a study of T cell changes during pregnancy in multiple sclerosis (dated by TCRdb to about 2019). The protocol used for the library was the immunoSEQ multiplex PCR assay. This immuneACCESS table, as held by TCRdb, lists in-frame sequences with V and J called but not all clones. Of the missing ones, under half trace to an unresolved V gene in checked studies; the others have no known cause. The sample contains under 50,000 clones, around 93% of them found a single time. The top ten constitute 26% of the sample. The material sequenced was CD8+ T cells from peripheral blood mononuclear cells, taken before pregnancy. These TCRs come from a female donor with multiple sclerosis, enrolled in a pregnancy study.

The CDR3 DNA follows: TGTGCCAGCAGTAAGGGAGGGTACGAGCAGTACTTC. As protein: CASSKGGYEQYF. The chain couples TRBV2 to TRBJ2-7, with 7 positions matching TRBD2. Germline CDR1 is SNHLY and CDR2 is FYNNEI. V trimming: 5 bases; J trimming: 4 bases; junction bases outside the gene matches: 2. This CDR3 is 12 amino acids long. Full variable domain (remainder filled in from reference TRBV2 and TRBJ2-7): EPEVTQTPSHQVTQMGQEVILRCVPISNHLYFYWYRQILGQKVEFLVSFYNNEISEKSEIFDDQFSVERPDGSNFTLKIRSTKLEDSAMYFCASSKGGYEQYFGPGTRLTVT.

The chain uses TRBV10-3 and TRBJ1-1; the D is unclear. Germline CDR1 is ENHRY and CDR2 is SYGVKD. The V and J ends lost 10 bases and 0 bases respectively, with 9 bases between them. The CDR3 consists of 12 residues. The CDR3 DNA is TGTGCCACCCGGGAGATGAACACTGAAGCTTTCTTT. Translating it yields CATREMNTEAFF.

The rearrangement links TRBV5-5 to TRBJ1-1; 8 bases match TRBD1. The CDR3 extends over 15 amino acids. V lost 2 bases to trimming and J lost 5 bases; unmatched junction nucleotides: 8. The germline gives CDR1 SGHKS, CDR2 YYEKEE (reference sequence). The CDR3 reads CASSLYDRGATEAFF. The CDR3 DNA reads as TGTGCCAGCAGCTTATACGACAGGGGAGCAACTGAAGCTTTCTTT. The full variable domain, completed using reference TRBV5-5 and TRBJ1-1, is DAGVTQSPTHLIKTRGQQVTLRCSPISGHKSVSWYQQVLGQGPQFIFQYYEKEERGRGNFPDRFSARQFPNYSSELNVNALLLGDSALYLCASSLYDRGATEAFFGQGTRLTVV.

The genes are TRBV27 and TRBJ1-5; 8 bases are shared with TRBD1. The germline V gene encodes CDR1 MNHEY and CDR2 SMNVEV (reference sequence). The CDR3 covers 14 residues. Trimming removed 5 bases from V and 7 bases from J; junction bases left unmatched: 7. The CDR3 region is CASSGGQGKQPQHF. CDR3 DNA sequence: TGTGCCAGCAGTGGAGGACAGGGTAAACAGCCCCAGCATTTT.

The chain links TRBV5-6 to TRBJ2-7; the match to TRBD1 covers 8 bases. The CDR3 runs to 15 residues. Germline V lookup: CDR1 SGHDT, CDR2 YYEEEE. The V segment lost 0 bases and the J segment 3 bases; nucleotides outside the gene matches: 5. CDR3 in amino acids: CASSLDGQGVYEQYF. CDR3 bases: TGTGCCAGCAGCTTGGATGGACAGGGAGTCTACGAGCAGTACTTC.

The V call is TRBV27, the J call TRBJ2-4, with TRBD1 matching 7 bases. V lost 2 bases, J lost 8 bases, and 3 bases stayed unmatched. The CDR3 sequence is 13 residues long. Germline loops: CDR1 MNHEY, CDR2 SMNVEV (reference sequence). In DNA form, the CDR3 reads TGTGCCAGCAGTTTAATCCAGGGGGACATTCAGTACTTC. It codes for CASSLIQGDIQYF.

The rearrangement links TRBV28 to TRBJ2-7; maybe TRBD1 (6 bases). The V gene lost 6 bases and the J gene lost 2 bases, with 11 bases spanning the gap. The CDR3 has 13 residues. Germline lookup yields CDR1 MDHEN and CDR2 SYDVKM. The CDR3 protein is CASSQDSPYEQYF. In DNA form, the CDR3 reads TGTGCCAGCAGCCAGGACAGTCCCTACGAGCAGTACTTC.

The chain combines TRBV4-1 with TRBJ2-2, with 9 positions matching TRBD1. Trimming at V came to 6 bases and at J to 8 bases, leaving 10 bases not matched to a gene. This CDR3 has 15 residues. CDR1 is MGHRA and CDR2 is YSYEKL in the germline V gene. Here the CDR3 reads CASRPGTGLTGELFF. The CDR3 DNA follows: TGCGCCAGCAGACCCGGGACAGGGTTGACGGGGGAGCTGTTTTTT.

The rearrangement links TRBV7-9 to TRBJ2-7; 9 bases are a match to TRBD1. J gave up 5 bases and V 6 bases, and 11 bases lay outside the gene matches. This CDR3 has 15 residues. Germline-derived CDR1 and CDR2 are SEHNR and FQNEAQ (reference sequence). CDR3 nucleotides: TGTGCCAGCAGTAACAGGGGGCCGGTGAAAAACGAGCAGTACTTC. It translates to CASSNRGPVKNEQYF.

The CDR3 DNA reads TGTGCCAGCAGCTTGGAGACAGGGCCCTCCTACGAGCAGTACTTC. Translating gives CASSLETGPSYEQYF. The chain is built from TRBV5-4 and TRBJ2-7; TRBD1 agrees at 7 bases. Trimming removed 0 bases from V and 0 bases from J; junction bases left unmatched: 3. CDR3 length: 15 residues. Germline V gene sequence: CDR1 SGHNT, CDR2 YYREEE (reference sequence).

The chain carries TRBV9 and TRBJ1-2; D call uncertain. Trimming shortened V by 2 bases and J by 0 bases, and 14 bases separated the two germline ends. The germline CDR1 and CDR2 sequences are SGDLS and YYNGEE. The CDR3 totals 16 residues. In DNA form, the CDR3 reads TGTGCCAGCAGCGTCGCAACAGAAGAATCTAACTATGGCTACACCTTC. Translating it yields CASSVATEESNYGYTF. Variable domain in full (rest from reference TRBV9 and TRBJ1-2): DSGVTQTPKHLITATGQRVTLRCSPRSGDLSVYWYQQSLDQGLQFLIQYYNGEERAKGNILERFSAQQFPDLHSELNLSSLELGDSALYFCASSVATEESNYGYTFGSGTRLTVV.

This CDR3 reads CASSSPVGDGYTF. CDR3 nucleotides: TGTGCCAGCAGCTCACCGGTGGGCGATGGCTACACCTTC. This sequence joins TRBV7-9 and TRBJ1-2; D is ambiguous. The V gene's germline CDR1 is SEHNR and CDR2 FQNEAQ (reference sequence). The CDR3 spans 13 residues. The V end lost 4 bases, the J end lost 6 bases, and 12 bases lay between the germline ends.

This chain connects TRBV7-9 to TRBJ2-4; 8 bases map to TRBD1. Germline V gene lookup returns CDR1 SEHNR and CDR2 FQNEAQ (reference sequence). The trim removed 5 bases at V and 7 bases at J, leaving 10 bases unmatched. This CDR3 has 15 amino acids. CDR3 region: CASSPDGQGSNIQYF. DNA of the CDR3: TGTGCCAGCAGCCCAGATGGACAGGGATCGAACATTCAGTACTTC.

This sequence joins TRBV27 and TRBJ2-1; TRBD1 matches at 9 bases. The CDR3 runs 16 residues. The V gene's germline CDR1 is MNHEY and CDR2 SMNVEV (reference sequence). V gave up 1 base and J gave up 4 bases; unmatched junction bases: 5. CDR3 nucleotide sequence: TGTGCCAGCAGTTTATTTGGGACAGGGAGATACAATGAGCAGTTCTTC. It is translated as CASSLFGTGRYNEQFF.

The rearrangement joins TRBV6-6 to TRBJ2-7; perhaps TRBD2 as D (6 bases). Germline CDR1 and CDR2: MNHNY and SVGAGI (reference sequence). There are 13 residues in the CDR3. V lost 2 bases to trimming and J lost 7 bases, with 12 bases between them. The CDR3 DNA reads as TGTGCCAGCAGTTACGCACTAGCCGGGGAGCAGTACTTC. Its protein product is CASSYALAGEQYF.

V usage is TRBV2 and J usage is TRBJ2-3; 10 bases are a match to TRBD2. CDR3 length equals 20 residues. V shed 6 bases and J 3 bases; nucleotides not matched to a gene: 21. Germline CDR1 reads SNHLY; CDR2 reads FYNNEI. CDR3 protein: CASSRRGASGRRFSTDTQYF. CDR3 DNA: TGTGCCAGCAGCCGCAGAGGAGCTAGCGGGAGAAGGTTCAGTACAGATACGCAGTATTTT.